Each of the 31 T cell receptor beta chains below was sequenced from the same sample in a study of OX40 agonist ivuxolimab in advanced cancers. Clones were sequenced by immunoSEQ multiplex PCR, and TCRdb holds only the in-frame ones, with some missing. The data show roughly 43,000 clones, with 82% seen just once and less than 2% held by the top ten. The source was CD4+ or CD8+ T cells sorted from blood, collected in a trial of the OX40 agonist ivuxolimab. The receptors were gathered from an adult with an advanced solid tumor such as melanoma, head and neck, liver or kidney cancer.

The V and J genes are TRBV5-1 and TRBJ2-3; D not certain. The CDR3 consists of 12 residues. Trimming removed 0 bases from V and 6 bases from J, with 5 bases in between. Germline V gene data show CDR1 as SGHRS and CDR2 as YFSETQ. CDR3 in DNA: TGCGCCAGCAGCTTGGTTCGTGATACGCAGTATTTT. The encoded protein is CASSLVRDTQYF.

This clone showed up just a few times. The chain links TRBV5-1 to TRBJ2-1; D remains ambiguous. V gave up 1 base and J gave up 5 bases, with 7 bases separating them. The CDR3 loop spans 13 amino acids. Germline CDR1 is SGHRS and CDR2 is YFSETQ. DNA of the CDR3: TGCGCCAGCAGCTTGATCTTGAACAATGAGCAGTTCTTC. It codes for CASSLILNNEQFF.

This clone showed up just once. The rearrangement joins TRBV4-1 to TRBJ2-5; 8 bases match TRBD2. V was clipped by 0 bases and J by 9 bases; unmatched bases: 9. From germline, CDR1 is MGHRA and CDR2 YSYEKL. The CDR3 is 15 amino acids. For the CDR3, the DNA is TGCGCCAGCAGCCAAGAGGTAGCGGGGACCTCGCCCCAGTACTTC. Translation gives CASSQEVAGTSPQYF.

The CDR3 DNA sequence: TGTGCCCTCAAGTGGGAGGGAATCCCTTCCGAGCAGTACTTC. It yields the protein CALKWEGIPSEQYF. V is TRBV6-1 and J is TRBJ2-7; 7 bases match TRBD2. This CDR3 has 14 residues. Trimming cost V 11 bases and J 6 bases; bases outside gene matches: 16. The germline CDR1 and CDR2 sequences are MNHNS and SASEGT.

This chain connects TRBV10-3 to TRBJ2-3; D uncertain. The CDR3 totals 11 residues. The germline V gene has CDR1 ENHRY and CDR2 SYGVKD. V was shortened by 11 bases and J by 2 bases, with 8 bases between the two germline ends. This CDR3 is CACAYTDTQYF. The CDR3 nucleotides read TGTGCCTGCGCGTACACAGATACGCAGTATTTT.

The chain links TRBV4-1 to TRBJ2-7; 12 bases match TRBD1. V dropped 0 bases and J dropped 9; count of bases not matched to a gene: 9. The CDR3 has 16 amino acids. The germline V gene encodes CDR1 MGHRA and CDR2 YSYEKL. DNA for the CDR3: TGCGCCAGCAGCCAAGATCGGGGACAGGGGGCATACTGGCAGTACTTC. This encodes CASSQDRGQGAYWQYF.

This clone occurred once. This chain uses TRBV19 with TRBJ1-1, with D possibly being TRBD1 (5 bases). The V gene lost 3 bases and the J gene lost 2 bases, with 16 bases spanning the gap. This CDR3 region has 16 residues. Germline V gene sequence: CDR1 LNHDA, CDR2 SQIVND (reference sequence). This CDR3 reads CASSIGDLIFNTEAFF. CDR3 nucleotides: TGTGCCAGTAGTATTGGGGACTTAATTTTCAACACTGAAGCTTTCTTT.

The V call is TRBV5-4, the J call TRBJ1-6; D might be TRBD1 (5 bases). The length of the CDR3 is 14 residues. Per germline, CDR1 SGHNT and CDR2 YYREEE (reference sequence). Trimming stripped 0 bases from V and 7 bases from J, with 8 bases between. CDR3 sequence: CASSLVPGNSPLHF. The CDR3 DNA reads TGTGCCAGCAGCTTGGTACCAGGGAATTCACCCCTCCACTTT.

The CDR3 DNA reads as TGTGCCAGCAAACGGACTTCGGGACAGAACAATCAGCCCCAGCATTTT. This translates into CASKRTSGQNNQPQHF. The rearrangement uses TRBV9 and TRBJ1-5; 7 bases line up with TRBD1. Trimming at V came to 6 bases and at J to 3 bases, leaving 12 bases not matched to a gene. CDR3 length: 16 residues. Germline assignment: CDR1 SGDLS and CDR2 YYNGEE.

CDR3 sequence reads: CASSPSTEAFF. DNA for the CDR3: TGTGCCAGCTCACCGAGCACTGAAGCTTTCTTT. The chain employs TRBV18 and TRBJ1-1; D gene ambiguous. Deletions cut 3 bases from V and 4 bases from J, with 3 bases between. The CDR3 spans 11 residues. Germline assignment: CDR1 KGHSH and CDR2 LQKENI.

This chain links TRBV6-1 with TRBJ1-1; D remains ambiguous. Germline CDR1 and CDR2: MNHNS and SASEGT. V lost 2 bases and J 6 bases, leaving 10 bases between the germline ends. This CDR3 is 13 amino acids long. CDR3 nucleotide sequence: TGTGCCAGCAGTGAAACCCGGGAGTCTGAAGCTTTCTTT. This codes for CASSETRESEAFF.

This sequence joins TRBV5-6 and TRBJ1-1, with D possibly being TRBD1 (6 bases). The CDR3 totals 15 residues. Germline assignment: CDR1 SGHDT and CDR2 YYEEEE. V was pared by 5 bases and J by 3 bases, with 17 bases between. CDR3 sequence reads: CASRSSGGQDTEAFF. The CDR3 DNA reads TGTGCCAGCAGATCGTCCGGGGGGCAGGACACTGAAGCTTTCTTT.

This sequence joins TRBV6-5 and TRBJ2-2; 7 positions match TRBD1. V gave up 4 bases and J gave up 10 bases; unmatched junction bases: 9. CDR3 length: 14 residues. Looked up from germline, CDR1 is MNHEY and CDR2 is SVGAGI. In DNA, the CDR3 is TGTGCCAGCAGTTCCCGACAGGGTAGAGTGGAGCTGTTTTTT. Translated: CASSSRQGRVELFF.

CDR3 nucleotides: TGTGCCTGGATCCCGCTTTCTGGGCCTGACAGGAGGAACACCGGGGAGCTGTTTTTT. Its protein product is CAWIPLSGPDRRNTGELFF. The rearrangement links TRBV30 to TRBJ2-2, with a tentative D call TRBD1 (6 bases). The CDR3 totals 19 residues. The V end lost 4 bases, the J end lost 1 base, and 25 bases lay between the germline ends. Germline-derived CDR1 and CDR2 are GTSNPN and SVGIG (reference sequence).

This clone was detected only once. The rearrangement uses TRBV7-9 and TRBJ2-1; 7 nucleotides match TRBD2. The junction had 16 bases not matched to a gene; V was cut back by 5 bases and J by 6 bases. The CDR3 covers 17 residues. CDR1 is SEHNR and CDR2 is FQNEAQ in the germline V gene (reference sequence). CDR3 amino acids: CASSARATGGGSNEQFF. DNA for the CDR3: TGTGCCAGCAGCGCGCGCGCAACGGGGGGAGGTAGCAATGAGCAGTTCTTC.

The J gene is TRBJ1-6, the V gene TRBV14, with a weak D call TRBD1 (5 bases). The CDR3 consists of 14 residues. Trimming left V 4 bases short and J 9 bases short, with 13 bases between. The germline gives CDR1 SGHDN, CDR2 FVKESK. In DNA form, the CDR3 reads TGTGCCAGCAGCCCCCGGGGGTTCGGTTCACCCCTCCACTTT. Protein: CASSPRGFGSPLHF.

Only a few counts were recorded for this clone. The chain recombines TRBV12-2 with TRBJ2-3; the table's TRBD2 call for D was not verified on the DNA. TRBV12-2 is a listed pseudogene. This CDR3 contains 16 residues. CDR3 nucleotide sequence: TGTGCAAGTCGCTTAAGACTAGCGGGGATTGGAGATACGCAGTATTTT. Its translation is CASRLRLAGIGDTQYF.

The genes are TRBV30 and TRBJ1-2; 9 bases are a match to TRBD1. Per the germline V gene, CDR1 is GTSNPN and CDR2 is SVGIG (reference sequence). The CDR3 spans 15 residues. V was pared by 3 bases and J by 1 base, with 6 bases of the junction left unmatched. Here the CDR3 reads CAWRDRDRVNYGYTF. As DNA, the CDR3 is TGTGCCTGGAGAGACCGGGACAGGGTTAACTATGGCTACACCTTC.

The sample holds one count of this clone. The V and J genes are TRBV5-5 and TRBJ1-5, with unresolved D. The V and J ends lost 2 bases and 5 bases respectively, with 11 bases between them. The germline gives CDR1 SGHKS, CDR2 YYEKEE (reference sequence). This CDR3 is 14 amino acids long. CDR3 sequence (DNA): TGTGCCAGCAGCTTTTCTCTGACTGATCAGCCCCAGCATTTT. Its translation: CASSFSLTDQPQHF.

This chain links TRBV4-1 with TRBJ1-4, with D possibly matching TRBD1 (5 bases). The CDR3 is 15 residues long. Trimming cost V 0 bases and J 10 bases, with 15 bases left between them. The germline V gene has CDR1 MGHRA and CDR2 YSYEKL. The CDR3 region has the DNA TGCGCCAGCAGCCAAGACGGGACCGGGAGAGGAAAACTGTTTTTT. Translation gives CASSQDGTGRGKLFF.

The rearrangement uses TRBV19 and TRBJ1-6, with 7 bases matching TRBD1. CDR1 and CDR2 (germline): LNHDA, SQIVND (reference sequence). The J segment lost 0 bases and the V segment lost 4 bases, leaving 6 bases of the junction unmatched. CDR3 length equals 17 residues. The CDR3 spells CASSNRGIFSYNSPLHF. For the CDR3, the DNA is TGTGCCAGTAGTAACAGGGGCATTTTCTCCTATAATTCACCCCTCCACTTT. Full variable domain (remainder filled in from reference TRBV19 and TRBJ1-6): DGGITQSPKYLFRKEGQNVTLSCEQNLNHDAMYWYRQDPGQGLRLIYYSQIVNDFQKGDIAEGYSVSREKKESFPLTVTSAQKNPTAFYLCASSNRGIFSYNSPLHFGNGTRLTVT.

The chain carries TRBV19 and TRBJ1-1, with D maybe TRBD1 (5 bases). Germline V lookup: CDR1 LNHDA, CDR2 SQIVND (reference sequence). This CDR3 has 14 residues. V lost 4 bases, J lost 4 bases, and 13 bases lay in between. The CDR3 DNA reads TGTGCCAGTAGTACTCTGGGGGGGAGCACTGAAGCTTTCTTT. It codes for CASSTLGGSTEAFF.

The chain uses TRBV4-2 and TRBJ2-5, with 14 positions matching TRBD2. This CDR3 is built from 17 residues. V was clipped by 4 bases and J by 0 bases; unmatched bases: 4. Germline CDR1 and CDR2: LGHNA and YNFKEQ. CDR3 in DNA: TGTGCCAGCAGCCCCGGACTAGCGGGGGGATACCAAGAGACCCAGTACTTC. Encoded protein: CASSPGLAGGYQETQYF.

This clone was counted a single time. This chain links TRBV5-8 with TRBJ1-6; unclear D gene. The germline CDR1 and CDR2 sequences are SGHTS and YDEGEE. CDR3 length: 13 residues. Trimming removed 4 bases at V and 10 bases at J, with 12 bases between. As DNA, the CDR3 is TGTGCCAGCAGCGCGCGTAGCCGGTCACCCCTCCACTTT. Protein sequence: CASSARSRSPLHF.

V is TRBV6-1 and J is TRBJ2-5; no clear D gene. CDR1 is MNHNS, CDR2 SASEGT, per germline. Deletions cut 3 bases from V and 4 bases from J, with 12 bases between. The CDR3 contains 14 residues. The CDR3: CASSEAPTGETQYF. For the CDR3, the DNA is TGTGCCAGCAGTGAGGCCCCCACGGGAGAGACCCAGTACTTC.

The V gene is TRBV5-1, the J gene TRBJ2-1, with unresolved D. The CDR3 is 16 residues long. Trimming shortened V by 0 bases and J by 2 bases, and 12 bases separated the two germline ends. Germline assignment: CDR1 SGHRS and CDR2 YFSETQ. The CDR3 loop is CASSLDGVTPYNEQFF. The CDR3, as DNA: TGCGCCAGCAGCTTGGATGGTGTGACCCCCTACAATGAGCAGTTCTTC.

This clone was seen just once. This chain links TRBV6-1 with TRBJ1-2; D is uncertain. Germline CDR1 MNHNS, CDR2 SASEGT. The CDR3 spans 14 residues. V lost 1 base and J lost 6, with 12 bases in between. The CDR3 DNA reads TGTGCCAGCAGTGAAGAGGTCTTAAGCCATGGCTACACCTTC. Encoded protein: CASSEEVLSHGYTF.

CDR3: CASTGWLAGDLETQYF. Written as DNA, the CDR3 is TGTGCCAGCACGGGGTGGCTAGCGGGGGACTTAGAGACCCAGTACTTC. The chain joins TRBV2 to TRBJ2-5; 10 positions match TRBD2. The germline V gene encodes CDR1 SNHLY and CDR2 FYNNEI. Losses at the gene ends were 7 bases for V and 4 bases for J; bases not matched to a gene: 12. This CDR3 spans 16 amino acids.

The genes are TRBV15 and TRBJ2-7; 11 bases align to TRBD1. Germline lookup yields CDR1 LNHNV and CDR2 YYDKDF (reference sequence). CDR3 length equals 15 residues. V lost 3 bases and J lost 7; bases outside the gene matches: 8. The CDR3 DNA sequence: TGTGCCACCAGCAGCACGGGACAGGGGGTGGATGAGCAGTACTTC. As protein: CATSSTGQGVDEQYF.

J is TRBJ1-1 and V is TRBV7-2; D remains unclear. CDR3 length: 15 amino acids. Trimming took 4 bases from V and 0 from J, leaving 12 bases between them. Germline V gene data show CDR1 as SGHTA and CDR2 as FQGNSA. CDR3 residues: CASSSQRRMNTEAFF. The CDR3 DNA reads TGTGCCAGCAGCTCCCAGAGGCGGATGAACACTGAAGCTTTCTTT. Combining the CDR3 with reference TRBV7-2 and TRBJ1-1 gives the whole variable domain GAGVSQSPSNKVTEKGKDVELRCDPISGHTALYWYRQSLGQGLEFLIYFQGNSAPDKSGLPSDRFSAERTGGSVSTLTIQRTQQEDSAVYLCASSSQRRMNTEAFFGQGTRLTVV.

DNA for the CDR3: TGTGCCAGCAGTGTCGGGGGCAGGATCTACGAGCAGTACTTC. Its protein product is CASSVGGRIYEQYF. The chain has TRBV27 and TRBJ2-7; D assignment may be TRBD1 or TRBD2 (6 bases each). From germline, CDR1 is MNHEY and CDR2 SMNVEV (reference sequence). This CDR3 region has 14 residues. The V end was cut by 5 bases, the J end by 3 bases, with 14 bases between.